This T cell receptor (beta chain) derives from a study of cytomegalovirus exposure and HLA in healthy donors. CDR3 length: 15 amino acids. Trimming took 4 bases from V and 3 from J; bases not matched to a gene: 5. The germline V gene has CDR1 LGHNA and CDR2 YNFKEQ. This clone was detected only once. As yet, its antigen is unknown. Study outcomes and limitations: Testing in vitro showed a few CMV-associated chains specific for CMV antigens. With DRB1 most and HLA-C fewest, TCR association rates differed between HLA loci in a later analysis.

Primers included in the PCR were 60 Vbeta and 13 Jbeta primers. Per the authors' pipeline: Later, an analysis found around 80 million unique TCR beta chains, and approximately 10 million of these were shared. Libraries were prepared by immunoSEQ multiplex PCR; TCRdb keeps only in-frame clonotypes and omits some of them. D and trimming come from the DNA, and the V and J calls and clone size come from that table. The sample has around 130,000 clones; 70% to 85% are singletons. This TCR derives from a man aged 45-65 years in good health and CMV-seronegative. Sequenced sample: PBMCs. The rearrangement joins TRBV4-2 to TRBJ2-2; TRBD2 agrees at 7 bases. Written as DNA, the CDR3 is TGTGCCAGCAGCCCGAGCGGGGTCGACACCGGGGAGCTGTTTTTT. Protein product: CASSPSGVDTGELFF.